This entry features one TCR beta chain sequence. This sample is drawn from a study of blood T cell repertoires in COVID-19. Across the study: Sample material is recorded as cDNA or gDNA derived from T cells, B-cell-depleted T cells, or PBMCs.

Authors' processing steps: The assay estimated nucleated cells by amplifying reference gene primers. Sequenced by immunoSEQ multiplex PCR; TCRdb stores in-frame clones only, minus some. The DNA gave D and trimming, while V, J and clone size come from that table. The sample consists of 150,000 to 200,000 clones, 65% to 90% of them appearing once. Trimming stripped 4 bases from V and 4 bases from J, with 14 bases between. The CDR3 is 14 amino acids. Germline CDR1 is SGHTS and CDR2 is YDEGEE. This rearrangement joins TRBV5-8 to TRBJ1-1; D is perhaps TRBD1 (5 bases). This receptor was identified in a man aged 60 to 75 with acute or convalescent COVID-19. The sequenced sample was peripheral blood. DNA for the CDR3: TGTGCCAGCAGCCCCTGGGGCTCAGGCACTGAAGCTTTCTTT. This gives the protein CASSPWGSGTEAFF.